The 14 T cell receptor beta chains below were found in one sample sequenced in a study of shared clonotypes between healthy human individuals. Sequencing used immunoSEQ multiplex PCR; TCRdb keeps in-frame clones, though not all of them. Altogether fewer than 1.4 million clones are present, 75% to 80% being singletons, with the ten largest covering more than 0.55%. Sequenced: memory CD4+ T cells from PBMCs. Described subset: CD45RA-negative fraction. These receptors were taken from a man between 18 and 35 years old in good health. Some clones in this sample may be carry-over from other donors' samples.

The rearrangement uses TRBV5-4 and TRBJ1-1; 7 nucleotides line up with TRBD1. Germline trimming cut 4 bases from V and 1 base from J; bases unmatched to any gene: 4. The CDR3 covers 14 residues. Germline CDR1 and CDR2: SGHNT and YYREEE (reference sequence). CDR3 in amino acids: CASSRWDRNTEAFF. The DNA of the CDR3 is TGTGCCAGCAGCCGGTGGGACAGGAACACTGAAGCTTTCTTT.

This chain links TRBV11-1 with TRBJ2-2, with TRBD2 identical over 9 bases. The CDR3 extends over 16 amino acids. Trimming at V came to 3 bases and at J to 0 bases, leaving 2 bases not matched to a gene. The germline V gene has CDR1 SGHAT and CDR2 FQDESV (reference sequence). The CDR3 spells CASSLTSGANTGELFF. CDR3 nucleotides: TGTGCCAGCAGCTTGACTAGCGGCGCGAACACCGGGGAGCTGTTTTTT.

This clone was seen only once. The rearrangement links TRBV30 to TRBJ1-2; D unclear. The CDR3 has 12 amino acids. Per the germline V gene, CDR1 is GTSNPN and CDR2 is SVGIG (reference sequence). CDR3 coding DNA: TGTGCTAACTCTCGGGCGAACTATGGCTACACCTTC. Protein product: CANSRANYGYTF. Full variable domain (remainder filled in from reference TRBV30 and TRBJ1-2): SQTIHQWPATLVQPVGSPLSLECTVEGTSNPNLYWYRQAAGRGLQLLFYSVGIGQISSEVPQNLSASRPQDRQFILSSKKLLLSDSGFYLCANSRANYGYTFGSGTRLTVV.

V and J are TRBV18 and TRBJ1-2; tentatively, D is TRBD1 (5 bases). Germline lookup yields CDR1 KGHSH and CDR2 LQKENI. The V end lost 3 bases, the J end lost 3 bases, and 8 bases lay between the germline ends. There are 13 residues in the CDR3. CDR3 in DNA: TGTGCCAGCTCACCGGAGGGGTACTATGGCTACACCTTC. It is translated as CASSPEGYYGYTF. Full variable domain (remainder filled in from reference TRBV18 and TRBJ1-2): NAGVMQNPRHLVRRRGQEARLRCSPMKGHSHVYWYRQLPEEGLKFMVYLQKENIIDESGMPKERFSAEFPKEGPSILRIQQVVRGDSAAYFCASSPEGYYGYTFGSGTRLTVV.

About this clone: The sample contains more than one DNA sequence encoding this CDR3. The CDR3 coding sequence is TGTGCCAGCTCACCGGGCGCCACCTACGAGCAGTACTTC. It is translated as CASSPGATYEQYF. The rearrangement joins TRBV18 to TRBJ2-7; no clear D. Germline CDR1 is KGHSH and CDR2 is LQKENI. CDR3 length: 13 amino acids. Trimming pared 3 bases from V and 2 bases from J, leaving 8 bases between.

The chain combines TRBV19 with TRBJ1-5, with D maybe TRBD1 (5 bases). Trimming left V 5 bases short and J 4 bases short, with 9 bases between. CDR1 and CDR2 (germline): LNHDA, SQIVND (reference sequence). The CDR3 has 13 residues. The CDR3 sequence is CASSRNRNQPQHF. The DNA of the CDR3 is TGTGCCAGTAGTCGAAACAGGAATCAGCCCCAGCATTTT. The full variable domain, completed using reference TRBV19 and TRBJ1-5, is DGGITQSPKYLFRKEGQNVTLSCEQNLNHDAMYWYRQDPGQGLRLIYYSQIVNDFQKGDIAEGYSVSREKKESFPLTVTSAQKNPTAFYLCASSRNRNQPQHFGDGTRLSIL.

This clone came up a few times. This chain links TRBV28 with TRBJ1-2, with a possible D match to TRBD1 (5 bases). Trimming stripped 6 bases from V and 8 bases from J, with 19 bases between. This CDR3 is built from 14 residues. In germline, CDR1 is MDHEN, CDR2 SYDVKM. CDR3 bases: TGTGCCAGCAGAACACCATCAGGGTCCAACGGCTACACCTTC. This gives the protein CASRTPSGSNGYTF.

The V call is TRBV9, the J call TRBJ2-3; D unresolved. Deletions cut 0 bases from V and 0 bases from J, with 8 bases between. The V gene's germline CDR1 is SGDLS and CDR2 YYNGEE. The CDR3 spans 15 residues. CDR3 protein: CASSVASSSTDTQYF. DNA for the CDR3: TGTGCCAGCAGCGTAGCCAGCTCTAGCACAGATACGCAGTATTTT.

This clone has a handful of counts. The chain uses TRBV5-1 and TRBJ2-7, with a possible D match to TRBD2 (7 bases). Trimming left V 4 bases short and J 7 bases short, with 15 bases between. The CDR3 runs to 13 residues. CDR1 is SGHRS, CDR2 YFSETQ, per germline. Here the CDR3 reads CASSRGTIDEQYF. The CDR3 DNA is TGCGCCAGCAGCAGGGGGACTATCGATGAGCAGTACTTC.

The chain combines TRBV7-8 with TRBJ2-3, with 7 bases fitting TRBD2. Germline values: CDR1 SGHVS, CDR2 FQNEAQ. V was clipped by 0 bases and J by 1 base; unmatched bases: 4. This CDR3 is 16 amino acids long. The CDR3 region is CASSLAASGGTDTQYF. DNA for the CDR3: TGTGCCAGCAGCTTAGCGGCTAGCGGCGGCACAGATACGCAGTATTTT.

The V call is TRBV28, the J call TRBJ1-5; D perhaps matches TRBD1 (6 bases). This CDR3 has 16 residues. The V gene's germline CDR1 is MDHEN and CDR2 SYDVKM. V lost 3 bases to trimming and J lost 6 bases, with 18 bases between them. The CDR3 DNA is TGTGCCAGCAGTTTCAGGGCTTTTCAAGGGGGTCAGCCCCAGCATTTT. It translates to CASSFRAFQGGQPQHF. The complete variable domain, with remaining parts taken from reference TRBV28 and TRBJ1-5, reads DVKVTQSSRYLVKRTGEKVFLECVQDMDHENMFWYRQDPGLGLRLIYFSYDVKMKEKGDIPEGYSVSREKKERFSLILESASTNQTSMYLCASSFRAFQGGQPQHFGDGTRLSIL.

On this clone: This likely stems from a read error, as it lies one base from a far larger clone. This rearrangement joins TRBV29-1 to TRBJ1-1; perhaps TRBD1 as D (5 bases). CDR1 and CDR2 (germline): SQVTM, ANQGSEA. The CDR3 is made up of 16 amino acids. In DNA form, the CDR3 reads TGCAGCGTTGATCATCGGTGGGGGAGGGCGAACACTGAAGCTTCCTTT. Its translation is CSVDHRWGRANTEASF.

The chain is built from TRBV29-1 and TRBJ1-1, with D possibly TRBD1 on 5 matching bases. In germline, CDR1 is SQVTM, CDR2 ANQGSEA. This CDR3 contains 14 residues. V was shortened by 7 bases and J by 2 bases, with 17 bases between the two germline ends. DNA for the CDR3: TGCAGCGCCGTCCCGGGACGGCAAAACACTGAAGCTTTCTTT. Amino acid sequence: CSAVPGRQNTEAFF.

The V gene is TRBV7-3, the J gene TRBJ1-1; possible D gene TRBD1, 5 bases. Germline V gives CDR1 SGHTA, CDR2 FQGTGA. Trimming stripped 2 bases from V and 10 bases from J, with 17 bases between. CDR3 length: 14 amino acids. The CDR3 region is CASSLRAGEVVAFF. The DNA of the CDR3 is TGTGCCAGCAGCTTACGGGCGGGGGAGGTGGTAGCTTTCTTT. Full variable domain (rest looked up from reference TRBV7-3 and TRBJ1-1): GAGVSQTPSNKVTEKGKYVELRCDPISGHTALYWYRQSLGQGPEFLIYFQGTGAADDSGLPNDRFFAVRPEGSVSTLKIQRTERGDSAVYLCASSLRAGEVVAFFGQGTRLTVV.